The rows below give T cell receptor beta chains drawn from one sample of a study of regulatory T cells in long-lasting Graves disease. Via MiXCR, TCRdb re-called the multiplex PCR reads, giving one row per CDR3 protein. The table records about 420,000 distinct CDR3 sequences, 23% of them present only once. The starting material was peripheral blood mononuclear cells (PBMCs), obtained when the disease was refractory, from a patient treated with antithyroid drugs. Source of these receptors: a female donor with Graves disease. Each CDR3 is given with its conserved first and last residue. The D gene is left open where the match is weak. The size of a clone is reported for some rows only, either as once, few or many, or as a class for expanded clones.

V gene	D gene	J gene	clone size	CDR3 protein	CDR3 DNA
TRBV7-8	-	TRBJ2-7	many	CASSYGQGGTYEQYF	TGTGCCAGCAGCTATGGACAGGGAGGGACCTACGAGCAGTACTTC
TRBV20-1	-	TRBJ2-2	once	CSARDLGSLTGELFF	TGCAGTGCTAGAGATTTGGGGTCTTTGACCGGGGAGCTGTTTTTT
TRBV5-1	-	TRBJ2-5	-	CASSLVAKVSETQYF	TGCGCCAGCAGCTTGGTGGCCAAGGTCTCAGAGACCCAGTACTTC
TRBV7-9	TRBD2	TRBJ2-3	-	CASSLVAGAHKDTQYF	TGTGCCAGCAGCTTAGTGGCGGGAGCGCACAAGGATACGCAGTATTTT
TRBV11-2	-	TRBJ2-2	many	CASSVQSGSGELFF	TGTGCCAGCAGCGTACAGAGTGGGAGCGGGGAGCTGTTTTTT
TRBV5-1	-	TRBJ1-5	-	CASSLRGVINQPQHF	TGCGCCAGCAGCTTGAGGGGGGTAATAAATCAGCCCCAGCATTTT
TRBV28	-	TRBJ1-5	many	CASRHDSSYRQPQHF	TGTGCCAGCAGACACGACAGTAGTTACCGCCAGCCCCAGCATTTT
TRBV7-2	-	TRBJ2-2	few	CASSLGLVNTGELFF	TGTGCCAGCAGCTTAGGACTAGTCAACACCGGGGAGCTGTTTTTT
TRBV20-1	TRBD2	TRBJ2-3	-	CSARRPGGPDTQYF	TGCAGTGCTAGGAGACCGGGAGGGCCAGATACGCAGTATTTT
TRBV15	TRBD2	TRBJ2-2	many	CATSRTATSGRGLYTGELFF	TGTGCCACCAGCAGAACTGCGACTAGCGGGAGGGGACTCTACACCGGGGAGCTGTTTTTT
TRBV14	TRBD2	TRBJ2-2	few	CASSQVGGPGELFF	TGTGCCAGCAGCCAAGTGGGAGGGCCAGGGGAGCTGTTTTTT
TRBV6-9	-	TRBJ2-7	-	CASSYLGTGGSYEQYF	TGTGCCAGCAGTTACTTGGGTACCGGCGGGTCCTACGAGCAGTACTTC
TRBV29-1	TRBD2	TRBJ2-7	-	CSMLSGTGPEQYF	TGCAGCATGCTTAGCGGGACGGGACCCGAGCAGTACTTC
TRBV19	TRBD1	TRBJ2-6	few	CASSRPGQGSGANVLTF	TGTGCCAGTAGTAGACCGGGACAGGGATCCGGGGCCAACGTCCTGACTTTC
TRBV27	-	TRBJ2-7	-	CASSLSNPGAYEQYF	TGTGCCAGCAGTTTATCGAACCCGGGGGCCTACGAGCAGTACTTC
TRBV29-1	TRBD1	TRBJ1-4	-	CSVLYRGDEKLFF	TGCAGCGTTCTCTACAGGGGGGATGAAAAACTGTTTTTT
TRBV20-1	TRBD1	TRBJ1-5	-	CSARRAGGNQPQHF	TGCAGTGCTAGAAGGGCAGGGGGAAATCAGCCCCAGCATTTT
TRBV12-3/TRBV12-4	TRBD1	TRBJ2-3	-	CASSLGQGAPGDTQYF	TGTGCCAGCAGTTTGGGACAGGGGGCGCCGGGAGATACGCAGTATTTT
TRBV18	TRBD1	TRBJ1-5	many	CATRGQGDQPQHF	TGTGCCACCCGCGGACAGGGGGATCAGCCCCAGCATTTT
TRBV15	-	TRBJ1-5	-	CATSRDLPFPEVDQPQHF	TGTGCCACCAGCAGAGATCTTCCCTTTCCGGAGGTTGATCAGCCCCAGCATTTT
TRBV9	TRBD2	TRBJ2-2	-	CASSVAPAGTNTGELFF	TGTGCCAGCAGCGTAGCCCCAGCGGGGACGAACACCGGGGAGCTGTTTTTT
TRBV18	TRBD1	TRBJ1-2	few	CASSPTRQGDWAGYTF	TGTGCCAGCTCACCAACCCGACAGGGGGATTGGGCTGGCTACACCTTC
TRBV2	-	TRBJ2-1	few	CASSGDRPYNEQFF	TGTGCCAGCAGTGGGGACCGACCCTACAATGAGCAGTTCTTC
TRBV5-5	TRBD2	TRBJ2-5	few	CASSMTSGRSTETQYF	TGTGCCAGCAGCATGACTAGCGGGAGGTCAACAGAGACCCAGTACTTC